The sequence of this T cell receptor beta chain was determined in a study of response to subunit inactivated influenza vaccine. CDR3 length equals 15 residues. CDR1 and CDR2 from the germline V gene are LGHNA and YNFKEQ. A single record per CDR3 protein comes from TCRdb applying MiXCR to the RT-PCR reads. Altogether just over 300,000 distinct CDR3 sequences are present, around 22% being singletons, with the ten largest covering around a tenth. For this clonotype: An end of the junction differs from the germline gene, which may be a read error.

This clonotype was sampled from a man aged 50-75 years who received an inactivated influenza vaccine. The chain is built from TRBV4-2 and TRBJ1-5, with D uncertain. The sample was PBMCs from blood, taken less than 22 months after vaccination. CDR3 sequence reads: CASSQDWAENQSQHF. The CDR3 DNA reads TGTGCCAGCAGCCAAGATTGGGCGGAGAATCAGTCCCAGCATTTT.